This T cell receptor (beta chain) originates from a study of regulatory and conventional T cells in RAG deficiency. CDR3 length: 13 residues. Trimming pared 7 bases from V and 5 bases from J, leaving 15 bases between. Germline-derived CDR1 and CDR2 are LNHDA and SQIVND (reference sequence). Generated by immunoSEQ multiplex PCR, the TCRdb table keeps only in-frame clones and is missing some. The profile covers around 30,000 clones, with approximately 90% appearing a single time and roughly an eighth taken by the ten largest. This clone has more than one count but fewer than ten. These data were also reused for a study on regulatory T cells. That report adds: The PCR used 52 TRBV and 13 TRBJ primers.

The source of this sequence is a human donor in good health. V usage is TRBV19 and J usage is TRBJ2-7; D is tentatively TRBD1 or TRBD2 (6 bases each). The sequenced sample consisted of CD8+ T cells sorted from blood. CDR3 protein: CASNNGGRDEQYF. Written as DNA, the CDR3 is TGTGCCAGTAATAATGGGGGGCGGGACGAGCAGTACTTC.